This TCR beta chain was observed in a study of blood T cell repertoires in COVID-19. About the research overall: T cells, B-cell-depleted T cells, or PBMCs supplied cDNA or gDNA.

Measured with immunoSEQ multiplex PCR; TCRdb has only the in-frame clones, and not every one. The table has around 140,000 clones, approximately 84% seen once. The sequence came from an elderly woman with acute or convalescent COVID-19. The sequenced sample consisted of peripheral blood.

The CDR3 spells CAHRRSENTEAFF. The CDR3 region has the DNA TGTGCCCACCGACGGAGCGAGAACACTGAAGCTTTCTTT. This sequence joins TRBV6-5 and TRBJ1-1; D not certain. The CDR3 has 13 residues. Germline V gene lookup returns CDR1 MNHEY and CDR2 SVGAGI. With 11 bases removed from V and 1 base from J, the gap between germline ends came to 14 bases.